This T cell receptor (beta chain) was profiled in a study of glioma-infiltrating T cells after dendritic cell vaccination (dated by TCRdb to the mid-2010s). Notes on the research overall: The cohort comprised approximately 15 glioblastoma patients from Phase I and II dendritic cell vaccination trials, 9 newly diagnosed and 6 with recurrent disease. Between about 2003 and 2013, patients were given autologous tumor lysate-pulsed dendritic cell vaccination. The vaccine was prepared from monocyte-derived dendritic cells that were cultured for seven days with IL-4 and GM-CSF and then pulsed overnight with autologous tumor lysate. Patients received three intradermal dendritic cell vaccine injections at biweekly intervals in the arm below the axilla. In glioblastoma patients vaccinated with dendritic cells, deep sequencing of TCR beta CDR3 regions served to measure the amount of tumor-infiltrating lymphocytes and to compare repertoires between tumor and blood. TCR sequencing metrics, including TIL content and tumor-blood repertoire overlap, were correlated with survival after dendritic cell vaccination.

Patients were selected for having adequate residual fresh-frozen tumor tissue and more than two years of available survival data. None of the glioblastoma patients carried an isocitrate dehydrogenase mutation, although molecular status otherwise varied. PBMC were collected before vaccination, two weeks after the third vaccination, and at tumor progression if progression occurred. The Qiagen DNeasy Blood extraction Kit was used for extraction of genomic DNA. In its sample, this clone was seen a few times. This clone's antigen is unknown. Base qualities are missing; no much larger clone stands one base away. In the same sample, other DNA sequences code for this CDR3. What the work shows at the level of the full study, not this receptor alone: Longer time to progression and overall survival after dendritic cell vaccination were predicted by higher estimated pretreatment TIL content. The cohort was small and heterogeneous, and full blood and tumor sets were available for few patients, with initial-recurrent tumor pairs available for even fewer patients. No direct relationship between TCR clonality and survival was found, suggesting a diverse polyclonal response may matter. The TCR overlap response model with three groups was called speculative and said to need prospective validation.

Counted from cysteine to phenylalanine, this CDR3 has 15 amino acids. The entry retains the CDR3 DNA only, 45 bases that are in frame from base 1. Trimming at the junction amounts to 0 bases on V and 2 bases on J, and the germline ends lie 8 bases apart. Reading the germline V gene gives CDR1 LGHNT and CDR2 FRNRAP. Using the immunoSEQ assay, TCRB CDR3 regions were amplified from 2 to 2.5 micrograms of genomic DNA, or from all available DNA when less than that was on hand. For multiplex PCR, 60 forward primers for TCR V beta segments and 13 reverse primers for J beta segments were used. To estimate the number of reads per starting template, synthetic control templates were added to each sample at limiting dilution. The Illumina HiSeq System generated 87 bp sequencing reads. For the original study's pipeline: PCR and sequencing errors were removed by merging closely related sequences with a nearest neighbor algorithm. TCR overlap was measured as the percentage of unique tumor TCR beta sequences also present in the same patient's peripheral blood. What TCRdb holds here is the immuneACCESS table cut down to in-frame rearrangements. Part of the clones is not present; checked against another copy, under half of the missing clones reflect an unresolved V gene, and the others are unexplained. V and J calls plus clone size are reproduced from that table; the DNA served to infer D and trimming. The sample includes over 55,000 clones, with 81% observed a single time. The top ten hold approximately 7.9% of the sample.

The specimen was blood, collected before dendritic cell vaccination. The sequence derives from a human donor with glioblastoma. This sequence uses TRBV12-5 and TRBJ1-3, with a tentative D gene TRBD1 over 5 matching bases. The nucleotide sequence is given as TGTGCTAGTGGTTTGGTACTGACAGCTGGAAACACCATATATTTT. Its protein reads: CASGLVLTAGNTIYF.